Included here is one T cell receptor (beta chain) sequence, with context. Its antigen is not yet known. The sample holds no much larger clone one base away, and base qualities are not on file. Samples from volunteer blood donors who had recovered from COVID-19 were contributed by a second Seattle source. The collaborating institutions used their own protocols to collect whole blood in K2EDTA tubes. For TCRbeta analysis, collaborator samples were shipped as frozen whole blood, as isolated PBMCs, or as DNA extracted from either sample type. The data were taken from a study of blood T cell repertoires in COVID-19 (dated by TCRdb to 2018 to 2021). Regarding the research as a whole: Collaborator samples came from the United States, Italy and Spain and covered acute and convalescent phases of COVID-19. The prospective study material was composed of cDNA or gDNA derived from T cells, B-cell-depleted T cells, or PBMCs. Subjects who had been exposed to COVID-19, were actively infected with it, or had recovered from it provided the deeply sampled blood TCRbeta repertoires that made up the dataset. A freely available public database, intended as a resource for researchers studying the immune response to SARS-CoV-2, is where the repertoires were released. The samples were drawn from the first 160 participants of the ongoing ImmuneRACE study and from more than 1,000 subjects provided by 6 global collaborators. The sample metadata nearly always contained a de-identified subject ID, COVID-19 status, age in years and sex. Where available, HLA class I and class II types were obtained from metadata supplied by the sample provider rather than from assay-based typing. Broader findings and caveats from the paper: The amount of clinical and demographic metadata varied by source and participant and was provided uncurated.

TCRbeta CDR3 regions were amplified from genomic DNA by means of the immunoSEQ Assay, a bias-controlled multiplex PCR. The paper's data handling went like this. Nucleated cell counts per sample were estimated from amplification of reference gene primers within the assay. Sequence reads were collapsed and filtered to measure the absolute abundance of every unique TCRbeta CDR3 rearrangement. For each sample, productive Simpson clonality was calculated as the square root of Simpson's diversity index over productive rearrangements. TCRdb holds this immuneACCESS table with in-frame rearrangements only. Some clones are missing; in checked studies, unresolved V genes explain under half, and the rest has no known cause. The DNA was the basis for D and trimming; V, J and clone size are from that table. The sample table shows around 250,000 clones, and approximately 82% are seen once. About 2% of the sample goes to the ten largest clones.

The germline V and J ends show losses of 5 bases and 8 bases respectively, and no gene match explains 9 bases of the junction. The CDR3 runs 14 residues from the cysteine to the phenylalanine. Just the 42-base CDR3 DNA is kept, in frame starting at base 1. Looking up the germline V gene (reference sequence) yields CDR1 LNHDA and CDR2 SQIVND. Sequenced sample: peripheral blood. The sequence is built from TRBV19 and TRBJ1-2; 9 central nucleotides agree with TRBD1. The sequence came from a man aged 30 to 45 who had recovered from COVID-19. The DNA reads TGTGCCAGTAGTCTCGGGACAGGGCTTAGCGGCTACACCTTC. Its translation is CASSLGTGLSGYTF.